These T cell receptor beta chains were read from a single sample in a study of post-analysis software for immune sequencing data. TCRdb reprocessed the PCR reads via MiXCR and lists one record per CDR3 protein. The table shows roughly 200,000 distinct CDR3 sequences, with roughly 30% occurring only once. The sequenced material came from blood. These receptor sequences come from a girl between 2 and 17 years old with multiple sclerosis. Each CDR3 is given with its conserved first and last residue. Each record gives: D gene, V gene, clone size, J gene, CDR3 protein, CDR3 DNA. A D gene is named only where the DNA matches it firmly. Some rows mark clone size as missing; the rest say once, few, many or name a class of expanded clone.

d_call: NA
v_call: TRBV7-9
clone_size: many
j_call: TRBJ2-7
cdr3_aa: CASSFSGDYEQYF
cdr3_nt: TGTGCCAGCAGCTTCTCTGGCGACTACGAGCAGTACTTC

d_call: TRBD2
v_call: TRBV14
clone_size: NA
j_call: TRBJ2-5
cdr3_aa: CASSQKGLAGVGETQYF
cdr3_nt: TGTGCCAGCAGCCAGAAAGGACTAGCGGGAGTTGGCGAGACCCAGTACTTC

d_call: TRBD2
v_call: TRBV29-1
clone_size: many
j_call: TRBJ2-5
cdr3_aa: CSGTGLAVQETQYF
cdr3_nt: TGCAGCGGGACGGGACTAGCGGTCCAAGAGACCCAGTACTTC

d_call: TRBD2
v_call: TRBV29-1
clone_size: many
j_call: TRBJ2-7
cdr3_aa: CSVEGAGGHEQYF
cdr3_nt: TGCAGCGTTGAAGGGGCGGGAGGTCACGAGCAGTACTTC

d_call: TRBD1
v_call: TRBV5-6
clone_size: many
j_call: TRBJ2-4
cdr3_aa: CASSLGQGARVQYF
cdr3_nt: TGTGCCAGCAGCTTGGGGCAGGGGGCTCGGGTTCAGTACTTC

d_call: TRBD2
v_call: TRBV15
clone_size: NA
j_call: TRBJ2-7
cdr3_aa: CATSRKKGRGGYEQYF
cdr3_nt: TGTGCCACCAGCAGAAAAAAGGGGAGGGGAGGCTACGAGCAGTACTTC

d_call: TRBD1
v_call: TRBV28
clone_size: NA
j_call: TRBJ2-5
cdr3_aa: CAILDRQETQYF
cdr3_nt: TGTGCCATCTTGGACAGGCAAGAGACCCAGTACTTC

d_call: NA
v_call: TRBV11-2
clone_size: NA
j_call: TRBJ2-1
cdr3_aa: CASSFTRDLSSYNEQFF
cdr3_nt: TGTGCCAGCAGCTTTACTCGGGATCTGAGCTCCTACAATGAGCAGTTCTTC

d_call: NA
v_call: TRBV29-1
clone_size: many
j_call: TRBJ2-3
cdr3_aa: CSVGARSTDTQYF
cdr3_nt: TGCAGCGTTGGGGCCAGGTCCACAGATACGCAGTATTTT

d_call: NA
v_call: TRBV12-3/TRBV12-4
clone_size: NA
j_call: TRBJ1-1
cdr3_aa: CASSPSRDTLNTEAFF
cdr3_nt: TGTGCCAGCAGCCCCAGCAGGGACACTCTAAACACTGAAGCTTTCTTT

d_call: NA
v_call: TRBV5-1
clone_size: few
j_call: TRBJ1-1
cdr3_aa: CASSLAAGVGTEAFF
cdr3_nt: TGCGCCAGCAGCTTGGCGGCAGGGGTGGGCACTGAAGCTTTCTTT

d_call: NA
v_call: TRBV20-1
clone_size: many
j_call: TRBJ2-1
cdr3_aa: CSARDGVLAYNEQFF
cdr3_nt: TGCAGTGCTAGAGATGGGGTGTTGGCCTACAATGAGCAGTTCTTC

d_call: NA
v_call: TRBV7-9
clone_size: NA
j_call: TRBJ2-3
cdr3_aa: CASSRGQGTDTQYF
cdr3_nt: TGTGCCAGTTCCCGGGGCCAGGGCACAGATACGCAGTATTTT

d_call: TRBD1
v_call: TRBV3-1
clone_size: NA
j_call: TRBJ2-7
cdr3_aa: CASSQSPGQNYEQYF
cdr3_nt: TGTGCCAGCAGCCAATCCCCGGGACAGAACTACGAGCAGTACTTC

d_call: NA
v_call: TRBV6-6
clone_size: NA
j_call: TRBJ1-4
cdr3_aa: CASSLVGEKLFF
cdr3_nt: TGTGCCAGCAGTTTGGTAGGGGAAAAACTGTTTTTT

d_call: TRBD2
v_call: TRBV2
clone_size: few
j_call: TRBJ2-1
cdr3_aa: CASRARLTSGRANEQFF
cdr3_nt: TGTGCCAGCAGGGCAAGACTAACTAGCGGGAGGGCCAATGAGCAGTTCTTC

d_call: NA
v_call: TRBV7-9
clone_size: few
j_call: TRBJ2-1
cdr3_aa: CASSPYTDYNEQFF
cdr3_nt: TGTGCCAGCAGCCCCTATACCGACTACAATGAGCAGTTCTTC

d_call: TRBD2
v_call: TRBV28
clone_size: NA
j_call: TRBJ2-1
cdr3_aa: CAGSSLGTSGRNEQFF
cdr3_nt: TGTGCCGGCAGTTCGCTCGGGACTAGCGGGAGAAATGAGCAGTTCTTC

d_call: NA
v_call: TRBV5-1
clone_size: NA
j_call: TRBJ2-4
cdr3_aa: CASRDIFNSTNPSANIQYF
cdr3_nt: TGCGCCAGCAGAGACATCTTTAACTCGACTAACCCTTCGGCAAACATTCAGTACTTC

d_call: NA
v_call: TRBV20-1
clone_size: many
j_call: TRBJ2-4
cdr3_aa: CSARDLGISYF
cdr3_nt: TGCAGTGCTAGAGATCTCGGGATTTCGTACTTC

d_call: TRBD2
v_call: TRBV7-9
clone_size: few
j_call: TRBJ2-7
cdr3_aa: CASSLAGRGGVHEQYF
cdr3_nt: TGTGCCAGCAGCCTAGCAGGCCGGGGGGGCGTCCACGAGCAGTACTTC

d_call: NA
v_call: TRBV5-1
clone_size: few
j_call: TRBJ1-1
cdr3_aa: CASSLFLAGDTEAFF
cdr3_nt: TGCGCCAGCAGCTTGTTCCTCGCAGGGGACACTGAAGCTTTCTTT

d_call: NA
v_call: TRBV28
clone_size: many
j_call: TRBJ2-7
cdr3_aa: CASSWDPGARSEQYF
cdr3_nt: TGTGCCAGCAGTTGGGATCCCGGGGCTCGGAGCGAGCAGTACTTC

d_call: TRBD2
v_call: TRBV7-9
clone_size: few
j_call: TRBJ2-3
cdr3_aa: CASSSPRTSGVSTDTQYF
cdr3_nt: TGTGCCAGCAGCTCCCCGAGGACTAGCGGAGTCAGCACAGATACGCAGTATTTT

d_call: NA
v_call: TRBV7-9
clone_size: few
j_call: TRBJ2-3
cdr3_aa: CASSFPGSSTDTQYF
cdr3_nt: TGTGCCAGCAGCTTCCCAGGCTCTAGCACAGATACGCAGTATTTT

d_call: NA
v_call: TRBV29-1
clone_size: NA
j_call: TRBJ1-3
cdr3_aa: CSAIQGSGNTIYF
cdr3_nt: TGCAGCGCTATTCAGGGTTCTGGAAACACCATATATTTT

d_call: TRBD1
v_call: TRBV12-3/TRBV12-4
clone_size: NA
j_call: TRBJ2-3
cdr3_aa: CASSWGTGADTQYF
cdr3_nt: TGTGCCAGCAGTTGGGGGACAGGAGCAGATACGCAGTATTTT

d_call: TRBD1
v_call: TRBV20-1
clone_size: few
j_call: TRBJ2-7
cdr3_aa: CSANDIRTGQGGEQYF
cdr3_nt: TGCAGTGCTAACGACATAAGGACAGGACAGGGGGGCGAGCAGTACTTC

d_call: NA
v_call: TRBV10-3
clone_size: NA
j_call: TRBJ2-7
cdr3_aa: CAISGPWSYEQYF
cdr3_nt: TGTGCCATCAGTGGGCCGTGGTCCTACGAGCAGTACTTC